This record looks at one TCR beta chain sequence and its context. Its target is unknown. This specimen comes from a study of cytomegalovirus exposure and HLA in healthy donors. Study findings and constraints: Most CMV-associated TCR beta chains were later found to appear HLA-restricted. Association with HLA alleles at 0.05 false discovery rate was found for about 17,000 TCR beta sequences in a later analysis. A previous analysis found most TCR beta V segments productive roughly 87% or roughly 30% of the time. Among the most significant clusters, several appeared linked to common viral pathogens in a later analysis.

From germline, CDR1 is SEHNR and CDR2 FQNEAQ (reference sequence). Trimming cost V 5 bases and J 4 bases; bases outside gene matches: 18. The CDR3 loop spans 18 amino acids. Use of 60 Vbeta and 13 Jbeta primers characterized the PCR. Clones were sequenced by immunoSEQ multiplex PCR, and TCRdb holds only the in-frame ones, with some missing. The table shows about 160,000 clones, with approximately 75% occurring only once. V usage is TRBV7-9 and J usage is TRBJ2-7; 9 nucleotides agree with TRBD2. The sequence was obtained from a woman between 18 and 29 years old in good health and CMV-seronegative. Sequenced sample: PBMCs. The CDR3 reads CASSPNGLSGGFVYEQYF. In DNA form, the CDR3 reads TGTGCCAGCAGCCCCAACGGGCTAAGCGGGGGGTTTGTATACGAGCAGTACTTC.